This TCR beta chain was identified during a study of CD8 T cells in Susac syndrome. Random hexamers were used to reverse transcribe the RNA input (roughly 0.5 to 1 ug). Amplification of the TCR beta CDR3 was carried out by immunoSEQ multiplex PCR, which spanned a total of 54 Vbeta and 13 Jbeta segments. MiXCR, applied by TCRdb to the immunoSEQ multiplex PCR reads, yields one record per CDR3 protein. The sample shows roughly 150,000 distinct CDR3 sequences, approximately 93% of them seen only once. Trimming removed 6 bases from V and 7 bases from J; junction bases left unmatched: 12. This CDR3 has 15 amino acids. CDR1 and CDR2 from the germline V gene are MDHEN and SYDVKM. The multiple sclerosis controls comprised treatment-naive patients whose relapsing-remitting disease was stable or active. The TEMRA cells underwent FACS enrichment, while the CD8+ and CD4+ T cells underwent negative isolation.

The chain combines TRBV28 with TRBJ2-7, with 10 bases that match TRBD1. The receptor comes from a human donor with multiple sclerosis. The sequenced material came from CD4+ T cells from PBMCs. The CDR3 here is CASSTSGQGEKEQYF. CDR3 DNA sequence: TGTGCCAGCAGCACCTCCGGACAGGGGGAGAAAGAGCAGTACTTC.